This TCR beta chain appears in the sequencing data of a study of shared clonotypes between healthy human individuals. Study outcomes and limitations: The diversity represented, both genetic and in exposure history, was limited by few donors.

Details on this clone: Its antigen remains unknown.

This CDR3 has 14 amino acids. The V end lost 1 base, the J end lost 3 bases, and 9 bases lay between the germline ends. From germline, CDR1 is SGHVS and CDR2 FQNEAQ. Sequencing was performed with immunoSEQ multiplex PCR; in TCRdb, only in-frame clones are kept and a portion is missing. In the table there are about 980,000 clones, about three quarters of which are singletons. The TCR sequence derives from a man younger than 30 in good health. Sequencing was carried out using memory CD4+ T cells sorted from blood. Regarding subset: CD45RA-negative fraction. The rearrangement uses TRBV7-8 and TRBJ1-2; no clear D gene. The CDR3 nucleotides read TGTGCCAGCAGCTTAGAGGCGGGAGACTATGGCTACACCTTC. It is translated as CASSLEAGDYGYTF.